This TCR beta chain was documented in a study of OX40 agonist ivuxolimab in advanced cancers. Study information: Ivuxolimab is a fully human IgG2 antibody that activates OX40 (CD134). A mean age of around 63 years, range about 20 to 90, was recorded, and approximately 85% were male.

Regarding the study as a whole: The investigators did not determine what antigen specificity the expanded peripheral T cells had. Among T cells, CD8+ cells averaged more expanded clones than CD4+ cells.

TCRdb keeps only in-frame clones here, not all; method: immunoSEQ multiplex PCR. The table lists over 70,000 clones, roughly 85% of them singletons, with 2% in the top ten. As concerns this clone: Its target is not known.

The V segment lost 4 bases and the J segment 5 bases; nucleotides outside the gene matches: 18. Germline CDR1 and CDR2: SGDLS and YYNGEE. The CDR3 runs to 18 residues. The chain joins TRBV9 to TRBJ1-3, with 7 bases fitting TRBD1. The TCR sequence derives from an adult with an advanced solid tumor such as melanoma, head and neck, liver or kidney cancer. Sequencing used CD4+ or CD8+ T cells sorted from blood, obtained in a trial of the OX40 agonist ivuxolimab. The CDR3 sequence is CASSFSPTGTERRNTIYF. The CDR3 bases are TGTGCCAGCAGCTTCTCTCCGACCGGGACAGAGAGACGAAACACCATATATTTT. The full variable domain, its missing parts supplied by reference TRBV9 and TRBJ1-3, is DSGVTQTPKHLITATGQRVTLRCSPRSGDLSVYWYQQSLDQGLQFLIQYYNGEERAKGNILERFSAQQFPDLHSELNLSSLELGDSALYFCASSFSPTGTERRNTIYFGEGSWLTVV.